This T cell receptor (beta chain) is from a study of T cell clones after liver transplantation. Overall study results and limits: The donor-reactive repertoire was only partly measurable in a couple of subjects, lacking donor cells. Conclusions were preliminary, with small, heterogeneous patient groups. Donor-reactive sequences fell more than third party-reactive ones, suggesting partial deletion.

Produced via immunoSEQ multiplex PCR; TCRdb's table is partial and in-frame only. This sample has around 110,000 clones, with 75% to 95% found just once. The CDR3 consists of 14 residues. CDR1 is ENHRY and CDR2 is SYGVKD in the germline V gene. V dropped 0 bases and J dropped 2 bases, with 5 bases sitting between them. Points on this clone: The antigen remains unidentified.

The chain links TRBV10-3 to TRBJ1-3, with TRBD1 as a possible D gene (5 bases). The specimen was CD4+ T cells from blood, collected 12 months after liver transplant. This TCR derives from a human patient who received a liver transplant. T cells may partly derive from the graft donor. The CDR3 here is CAISESGAGNTIYF. The CDR3 bases are TGTGCCATCAGTGAGTCGGGGGCTGGAAACACCATATATTTT.